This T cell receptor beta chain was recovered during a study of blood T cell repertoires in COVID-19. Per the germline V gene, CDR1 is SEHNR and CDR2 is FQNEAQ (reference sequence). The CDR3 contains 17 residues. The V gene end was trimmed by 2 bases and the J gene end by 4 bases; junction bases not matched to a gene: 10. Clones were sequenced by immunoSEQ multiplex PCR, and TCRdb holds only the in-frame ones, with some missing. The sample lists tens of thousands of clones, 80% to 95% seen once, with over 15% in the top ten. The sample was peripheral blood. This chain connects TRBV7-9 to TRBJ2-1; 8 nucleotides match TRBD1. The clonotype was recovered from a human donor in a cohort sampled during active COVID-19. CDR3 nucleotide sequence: TGTGCCAGCAGCTTAAGGGCAGGGGGCGCAAGTTACAATGAGCAGTTCTTC. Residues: CASSLRAGGASYNEQFF.